Following are 30 T cell receptor beta chains from one sample sequenced in a study of human T cells and chemical hapten exposure. TCRdb re-called the RACE reads with MiXCR, one entry per CDR3 protein. The repertoire holds fewer than 300,000 distinct CDR3 sequences, with about 8.1% as singletons. The time point denotes: pre-sensitization, week 0. Regarding treatment: therapeutic diphenylcyclopropenone sensitization with weekly scalp DPC. The sample here was whole blood, taken in connection with sensitization to the hapten diphenylcyclopropenone (DPC). These receptors were obtained from a woman aged 35 to 49 with alopecia areata. Some clones in this sample may be carry-over from other donors' samples.

The chain carries TRBV4-2 and TRBJ2-5; a weak D match, TRBD2 (5 bases). With 0 bases removed from V and 7 bases from J, the gap between germline ends came to 15 bases. The germline V gene encodes CDR1 LGHNA and CDR2 YNFKEQ. The CDR3 runs 15 residues. The CDR3 DNA is TGTGCCAGCAGCCAAGATCCCGCTAGCTTGGTGACCCAGTACTTC. It encodes CASSQDPASLVTQYF.

The rearrangement uses TRBV6-5 and TRBJ2-2; TRBD2 aligns across 7 bases. The CDR3 contains 15 residues. The junction had 5 bases not matched to a gene; V was cut back by 7 bases and J by 0 bases. The V gene's germline CDR1 is MNHEY and CDR2 SVGAGI. The CDR3 region is CASISSGSNTGELFF. DNA of the CDR3: TGTGCCAGCATAAGTAGCGGGTCGAACACCGGGGAGCTGTTTTTT.

This clonotype was observed a handful of times. The chain recombines TRBV2 with TRBJ2-1; unclear D gene. From germline, CDR1 is SNHLY and CDR2 FYNNEI. The CDR3 has 14 residues. Between the trimmed V and J ends, which lost 5 bases and 4 bases, there was a span of 12 bases. The CDR3 nucleotides are TGTGCCAGCAGTCGCTTTGGCGTGTACAATGAGCAGTTCTTC. Protein: CASSRFGVYNEQFF.

This clonotype was observed many times. V gene TRBV28 combines with J gene TRBJ2-7; no clear D gene. The V gene's germline CDR1 is MDHEN and CDR2 SYDVKM. The CDR3 is made up of 11 amino acids. V shed 6 bases and J shed 4 bases, with 7 bases lying between them. The CDR3 sequence is CASSTAYEQYF. Here the CDR3 DNA reads TGTGCCAGCAGCACAGCTTACGAGCAGTACTTC.

The chain combines TRBV6-1 with TRBJ2-1; D perhaps matches TRBD1 (5 bases). Trimming stripped 6 bases from V and 0 bases from J, with 15 bases between. Germline CDR1 reads MNHNS; CDR2 reads SASEGT. The length of the CDR3 is 16 residues. The CDR3 loop is CASRGVGKSSYNEQFF. DNA for the CDR3: TGTGCCAGCAGAGGGGTCGGCAAAAGCTCCTACAATGAGCAGTTCTTC.

The V and J genes are TRBV12-3 or TRBV12-4 and TRBJ2-7; 8 bases agree with TRBD1. V gave up 1 base and J gave up 5 bases; unmatched junction bases: 13. CDR3 size: 17 residues. CDR3 region: CASSLGWGTGLYDEQYF. CDR3 sequence (DNA): TGTGCCAGCAGTTTAGGCTGGGGGACAGGACTCTACGACGAGCAGTACTTC.

This clonotype was found many times. The genes are TRBV7-3 and TRBJ1-1; D perhaps matches TRBD1 (6 bases). Trimming removed 3 bases from V and 4 bases from J, with 15 bases in between. The CDR3 spans 15 residues. From germline, CDR1 is SGHTA and CDR2 FQGTGA. The CDR3 region has the DNA TGTGCCAGCAGCTTTTCTTCGGGGGCGATCACTGAAGCTTTCTTT. Amino acids: CASSFSSGAITEAFF. Combining the CDR3 with reference TRBV7-3 and TRBJ1-1 gives the whole variable domain GAGVSQTPSNKVTEKGKYVELRCDPISGHTALYWYRQSLGQGPEFLIYFQGTGAADDSGLPNDRFFAVRPEGSVSTLKIQRTERGDSAVYLCASSFSSGAITEAFFGQGTRLTVV.

The V gene is TRBV13, the J gene TRBJ2-6; D remains unclear. Germline CDR1 reads PRHDT; CDR2 reads FYEKMQ (reference sequence). The V end was cut by 8 bases, the J end by 0 bases, with 14 bases between. This CDR3 is 16 amino acids long. Written as DNA, the CDR3 is TGTGCCAGCGGAATCTCCACCCCCTCTGGGGCCAACGTCCTGACTTTC. Translation gives CASGISTPSGANVLTF.

This clonotype has more than one count but fewer than ten. In DNA form, the CDR3 reads TGCAGTGCTAGAGAGTGGCTAGAAGGGCCAGATACGCAGTATTTT. It specifies CSAREWLEGPDTQYF. The chain recombines TRBV20-1 with TRBJ2-3; no clear D. V lost 0 bases and J lost 4, with 14 bases in between. This CDR3 region has 15 residues. CDR1 is DFQATT and CDR2 is SNEGSKA in the germline V gene (reference sequence).

This clonotype was seen a handful of times. The CDR3 sequence: CAIRKNRETGELFF. CDR3 nucleotide sequence: TGTGCCATCAGGAAGAACAGGGAAACCGGGGAGCTGTTTTTT. The V gene is TRBV10-3, the J gene TRBJ2-2; TRBD1 is a possible D gene (6 bases). This CDR3 has 14 residues. Trimming took off 6 bases at V and 5 bases at J, with 13 bases between the two ends. Germline CDR1 ENHRY, CDR2 SYGVKD.

The sample holds a few counts of this clonotype. The rearrangement joins TRBV10-3 to TRBJ2-1; D unclear. Trimming took 10 bases from V and 8 from J, leaving 18 bases between them. Per germline, CDR1 ENHRY and CDR2 SYGVKD. The CDR3 sequence is 13 residues long. CDR3: CATTLSSGDEQFF. The CDR3 DNA reads TGTGCCACCACCCTAAGTTCAGGCGATGAGCAGTTCTTC.

Many counts were recorded for this clonotype. This chain connects TRBV4-1 to TRBJ2-1; 7 bases fit TRBD2. V shed 0 bases, J shed 5 bases, and the junction held 10 bases outside the gene matches. The CDR3 extends over 17 amino acids. Germline V gives CDR1 MGHRA, CDR2 YSYEKL. CDR3 in amino acids: CASSQDPGGGRHNEQFF. CDR3 nucleotide sequence: TGCGCCAGCAGCCAAGATCCGGGGGGAGGCCGCCACAATGAGCAGTTCTTC.

At least ten counts were recorded for this clonotype. The chain couples TRBV20-1 to TRBJ1-4; the D gene is possibly TRBD1 (6 bases). This CDR3 is built from 13 residues. V lost 2 bases and J lost 6, with 10 bases in between. CDR1 and CDR2 (germline): DFQATT, SNEGSKA (reference sequence). CDR3 sequence (DNA): TGCAGTGCTAGACGGGGGCAAGATGAAAAACTGTTTTTT. Translated: CSARRGQDEKLFF.

This clonotype was seen a few times. This chain links TRBV12-3 or TRBV12-4 with TRBJ1-1; D is unclear. Trimming stripped 1 base from V and 4 bases from J, with 10 bases between. This CDR3 comprises 14 residues. CDR3: CASSLGQPGTEAFF. The CDR3 region has the DNA TGTGCCAGCAGTTTAGGGCAGCCGGGCACTGAAGCTTTCTTT.

The chain carries TRBV21-1 and TRBJ1-1. TRBV21-1 represents a pseudogene. The CDR3 runs 14 residues. The CDR3 is CASSTDGENTEAFF. CDR3 DNA: TGTGCCAGCAGCACGGACGGGGAGAACACTGAAGCTTTCTTT.

V and J are TRBV5-1 and TRBJ2-3; 9 bases fit TRBD1. V lost 0 bases to trimming and J lost 4 bases; unmatched junction nucleotides: 3. This CDR3 is built from 15 residues. Germline CDR1 and CDR2: SGHRS and YFSETQ. This chain's CDR3 is CASSLGDRAADTQYF. The CDR3 nucleotides are TGCGCCAGCAGCTTGGGGGACAGGGCAGCAGATACGCAGTATTTT. Full variable domain (outside the CDR3, taken from reference TRBV5-1 and TRBJ2-3): KAGVTQTPRYLIKTRGQQVTLSCSPISGHRSVSWYQQTPGQGLQFLFEYFSETQRNKGNFPGRFSGRQFSNSRSEMNVSTLELGDSALYLCASSLGDRAADTQYFGPGTRLTVL.

This clonotype was seen a few times. The chain has TRBV12-3 or TRBV12-4 and TRBJ2-1, with TRBD2 matching 10 bases. The CDR3 loop spans 16 amino acids. V shed 2 bases, J shed 5 bases, and the junction held 6 bases outside the gene matches. CDR3: CASSLLAGAVDNEQFF. CDR3 DNA sequence: TGTGCCAGCAGTTTACTAGCGGGAGCCGTCGACAATGAGCAGTTCTTC.

This clonotype came up many times. This chain connects TRBV29-1 to TRBJ2-7; the D is unclear. The germline V gene encodes CDR1 SQVTM and CDR2 ANQGSEA. CDR3 length: 12 residues. Between the trimmed V and J ends, which lost 7 bases and 3 bases, there was a span of 13 bases. CDR3 bases: TGCAGCGGTGGGGAACCGGGCTACGAGCAGTACTTC. Protein sequence: CSGGEPGYEQYF.

This clonotype came up a few times. V and J are TRBV7-2 and TRBJ2-1; TRBD2 matches 7 bases. The V and J ends lost 0 bases and 6 bases, in that order; junction bases with no gene match: 5. CDR3 length: 15 amino acids. Germline CDR1 is SGHTA and CDR2 is FQGNSA. The CDR3 loop reads CASSLARTSRNEQFF. CDR3 bases: TGTGCCAGCAGCTTAGCCCGGACTAGTCGCAATGAGCAGTTCTTC. The whole variable domain, filled in from reference TRBV7-2 and TRBJ2-1, reads GAGVSQSPSNKVTEKGKDVELRCDPISGHTALYWYRQSLGQGLEFLIYFQGNSAPDKSGLPSDRFSAERTGGSVSTLTIQRTQQEDSAVYLCASSLARTSRNEQFFGPGTRLTVL.

This clonotype was observed many times. The rearrangement links TRBV9 to TRBJ2-1, with 8 bases fitting TRBD2. This CDR3 is 14 amino acids long. CDR1 and CDR2 from the germline V gene are SGDLS and YYNGEE. The V gene end was trimmed by 0 bases and the J gene end by 5 bases; junction bases not matched to a gene: 1. The CDR3 sequence is CASSVVGRDNEQFF. The CDR3, as DNA: TGTGCCAGCAGCGTAGTCGGGAGGGACAATGAGCAGTTCTTC. The variable domain in full, completed from reference TRBV9 and TRBJ2-1, reads DSGVTQTPKHLITATGQRVTLRCSPRSGDLSVYWYQQSLDQGLQFLIQYYNGEERAKGNILERFSAQQFPDLHSELNLSSLELGDSALYFCASSVVGRDNEQFFGPGTRLTVL.

This clonotype has more than one count but fewer than ten. The chain combines TRBV5-6 with TRBJ1-1; D might be TRBD1 (5 bases). This CDR3 has 16 amino acids. CDR1 SGHDT and CDR2 YYEEEE come from the germline V gene. The germline V and J ends were trimmed by 0 bases and 10 bases, with 22 bases remaining between them. The CDR3 here is CASSLVEPLSGRGAFF. CDR3 coding DNA: TGTGCCAGCAGCTTGGTCGAACCCCTTTCAGGGAGAGGAGCTTTCTTT.

This clonotype was found many times. The chain employs TRBV5-1 and TRBJ1-5; TRBD1 matches at 8 bases. The CDR3 is 15 amino acids. Germline loops: CDR1 SGHRS, CDR2 YFSETQ. Trimming at V came to 5 bases and at J to 7 bases, leaving 11 bases not matched to a gene. The CDR3 bases are TGCGCCAGCAGTGAGCAGGGGGCTTCCAACCAGCCCCAGCATTTT. Its protein product is CASSEQGASNQPQHF.

This clonotype came up a few times. The chain carries TRBV12-3 or TRBV12-4 and TRBJ2-7; a possible D gene is TRBD2 (5 bases). Trimming took 2 bases from V and 9 from J, leaving 11 bases between them. This CDR3 region has 12 residues. The CDR3 reads CASSLSGFVQYF. CDR3 bases: TGTGCCAGCAGTTTATCGGGGTTCGTGCAGTACTTC.

This chain joins TRBV12-3 or TRBV12-4 and TRBJ2-3, with 9 bases fitting TRBD2. Losses at the gene ends were 4 bases for V and 4 bases for J; bases not matched to a gene: 9. The CDR3 is made up of 16 amino acids. The CDR3 sequence: CASSSPSAGGSDTQYF. The CDR3, as DNA: TGTGCCAGCAGTTCCCCTAGCGCGGGAGGGTCAGATACGCAGTATTTT.

The V gene is TRBV20-1, the J gene TRBJ1-1; TRBD1 is a possible D gene (5 bases). In germline, CDR1 is DFQATT, CDR2 SNEGSKA (reference sequence). This CDR3 is 11 amino acids long. Trimming cost V 0 bases and J 10 bases, with 9 bases left between them. This CDR3 reads CSARDQGLAFF. The CDR3 DNA sequence: TGCAGTGCTAGAGATCAGGGTTTAGCTTTCTTT.

In this sample, this clonotype turned up a few times. The genes are TRBV5-6 and TRBJ2-6, with D possibly matching TRBD2 (6 bases). Germline V CDR1 and CDR2: SGHDT, YYEEEE. V was pared by 4 bases and J by 0 bases, with 11 bases between. The length of the CDR3 is 16 residues. The CDR3 DNA is TGTGCCAGCAGCCATGGAGGGCCCTCTGGGGCCAACGTCCTGACTTTC. The encoded protein is CASSHGGPSGANVLTF.

The V call is TRBV6-2 or TRBV6-3, the J call TRBJ2-1, with a possible D match to TRBD1 (6 bases). V was cut by 4 bases and J by 12 bases, with 10 bases left in between. Germline V gene lookup returns CDR1 MNHEY and CDR2 SVGEGT. This CDR3 is built from 11 residues. The CDR3 DNA sequence: TGTGCCAGCAGTTTAGGGGGATGGCAGTTCTTC. This translates into CASSLGGWQFF.

This clonotype has only a few counts. The chain links TRBV7-8 to TRBJ2-1; 13 bases fit TRBD2. V was pared by 5 bases and J by 5 bases, with 6 bases of the junction left unmatched. The germline V gene has CDR1 SGHVS and CDR2 FQNEAQ. This CDR3 has 16 amino acids. The CDR3 sequence: CASSPLGLAGHNEQFF. DNA of the CDR3: TGTGCCAGCAGCCCACTGGGACTAGCGGGACACAATGAGCAGTTCTTC. Complete variable domain (other parts from reference TRBV7-8 and TRBJ2-1): GAGVSQSPRYKVAKRGQDVALRCDPISGHVSLFWYQQALGQGPEFLTYFQNEAQLDKSGLPSDRFFAERPEGSVSTLKIQRTQQEDSAVYLCASSPLGLAGHNEQFFGPGTRLTVL.

In this sample, this clonotype turned up many times. The chain links TRBV4-3 to TRBJ1-2; 8 bases agree with TRBD1. V shed 0 bases, J shed 8 bases, and the junction held 8 bases outside the gene matches. The CDR3 loop spans 15 amino acids. From germline, CDR1 is LGHNA and CDR2 YSLEER. Written as DNA, the CDR3 is TGCGCCAGCAGCCAAGATCCCCAGGGGGCAGACGGCTACACCTTC. Protein: CASSQDPQGADGYTF.

This clonotype appeared a few times. The genes are TRBV7-2 and TRBJ2-5; 7 nucleotides align to TRBD1. CDR3 length equals 16 residues. V shed 5 bases, J shed 8 bases, and the junction held 17 bases outside the gene matches. Germline-derived CDR1 and CDR2 are SGHTA and FQGNSA. In DNA form, the CDR3 reads TGTGCCAGCAGCCCACATGACAGGGTGGGACGTGGCACCCAGTACTTC. Translating it yields CASSPHDRVGRGTQYF.